This is a list of T cell receptor beta chains from one sample in a study of beta chain features in type 1 diabetes. Sequencing was performed with immunoSEQ multiplex PCR; in TCRdb, only in-frame clones are kept and a portion is missing. The table has 120,000 or so clones, approximately 15% seen once; the top ten hold 2.6%. The source material was central memory CD4+ T cells from blood. These receptors were taken from a man aged 18-30 years with type 1 diabetes. CDR3s include the opening cysteine and the closing phenylalanine or tryptophan. A D gene is named only where the DNA matches it firmly. Expanded clones get a size class; other rows say once, few or many, or leave the size out.

J gene: TRBJ2-6
clone size: NA
D gene: NA
V gene: TRBV28
CDR3 length: 16
CDR3 protein: CASSLLRSSGANVLTF
CDR3 DNA: TGTGCCAGCAGTTTACTACGGTCCTCTGGGGCCAACGTCCTGACTTTC

J gene: TRBJ2-2
clone size: many
D gene: NA
V gene: TRBV29-1
CDR3 length: 16
CDR3 protein: CSVSRHGGLNTGELFF
CDR3 DNA: TGCAGCGTTTCTCGACATGGGGGGCTGAACACCGGGGAGCTGTTTTTT

J gene: TRBJ2-3
clone size: few
D gene: NA
V gene: TRBV2
CDR3 length: 15
CDR3 protein: CASSPSWGSTDTQYF
CDR3 DNA: TGTGCCAGCAGTCCCTCCTGGGGAAGCACAGATACGCAGTATTTT

J gene: TRBJ2-7
clone size: NA
D gene: TRBD1
V gene: TRBV18
CDR3 length: 14
CDR3 protein: CASSPRQGTYEQYF
CDR3 DNA: TGTGCCAGCTCACCCCGACAGGGAACCTACGAGCAGTACTTC

J gene: TRBJ2-2
clone size: NA
D gene: NA
V gene: TRBV5-4
CDR3 length: 16
CDR3 protein: CASSSQTGMNTGELFF
CDR3 DNA: TGTGCCAGCAGCTCACAAACCGGGATGAACACCGGGGAGCTGTTTTTT

J gene: TRBJ2-5
clone size: few
D gene: NA
V gene: TRBV19
CDR3 length: 15
CDR3 protein: CASKGTPSTRGTQYF
CDR3 DNA: TGTGCCAGCAAAGGGACTCCTTCTACACGCGGGACCCAGTACTTC

J gene: TRBJ2-7
clone size: NA
D gene: NA
V gene: TRBV7-6
CDR3 length: 14
CDR3 protein: CASSLAPATYEQYF
CDR3 DNA: TGTGCCAGCAGCTTAGCGCCAGCTACCTACGAGCAGTACTTC

J gene: TRBJ2-7
clone size: few
D gene: TRBD1
V gene: TRBV6-5
CDR3 length: 13
CDR3 protein: CASSYSGQAPICF
CDR3 DNA: TGTGCCAGCAGTTACTCGGGACAGGCCCCTATTTGCTTC

J gene: TRBJ1-5
clone size: NA
D gene: NA
V gene: TRBV30
CDR3 length: 13
CDR3 protein: CAWSAGIIQPQHF
CDR3 DNA: TGTGCCTGGAGTGCGGGAATTATTCAGCCCCAGCATTTT

J gene: TRBJ2-1
clone size: NA
D gene: TRBD2
V gene: TRBV2
CDR3 length: 18
CDR3 protein: CASSSGLAGVFAHNEQFF
CDR3 DNA: TGTGCCAGCAGCTCGGGACTAGCGGGAGTATTCGCCCACAATGAGCAGTTCTTC

J gene: TRBJ2-3
clone size: few
D gene: NA
V gene: TRBV30
CDR3 length: 11
CDR3 protein: CAWSAADTQYF
CDR3 DNA: TGTGCCTGGAGTGCCGCAGATACGCAGTATTTT

J gene: TRBJ2-3
clone size: many
D gene: NA
V gene: TRBV14
CDR3 length: 12
CDR3 protein: CASSQEGLTQYF
CDR3 DNA: TGTGCCAGCAGCCAAGAGGGATTAACGCAGTATTTT

J gene: TRBJ2-2
clone size: NA
D gene: NA
V gene: TRBV7-3
CDR3 length: 14
CDR3 protein: CASSWATDTGELFF
CDR3 DNA: TGTGCCAGCAGCTGGGCTACAGACACCGGGGAGCTGTTTTTT

J gene: TRBJ2-1
clone size: NA
D gene: NA
V gene: TRBV27
CDR3 length: 13
CDR3 protein: CASSSSTHREQFF
CDR3 DNA: TGTGCCAGCAGTTCAAGCACCCATCGAGAGCAGTTCTTC

J gene: TRBJ1-4
clone size: few
D gene: NA
V gene: TRBV25-1
CDR3 length: 14
CDR3 protein: CASSDSLLGEKLFF
CDR3 DNA: TGTGCCAGCAGTGACAGTCTCTTAGGTGAAAAACTGTTTTTT

J gene: TRBJ1-4
clone size: NA
D gene: NA
V gene: TRBV6-5
CDR3 length: 13
CDR3 protein: CASSWVRSEKLFF
CDR3 DNA: TGTGCCAGCAGTTGGGTTCGCAGTGAAAAACTGTTTTTT

J gene: TRBJ2-7
clone size: once
D gene: TRBD1
V gene: TRBV5-1
CDR3 length: 14
CDR3 protein: CASRWGGQGYEQYF
CDR3 DNA: TGCGCCAGCAGATGGGGAGGACAGGGGTACGAGCAGTACTTC

J gene: TRBJ2-7
clone size: NA
D gene: NA
V gene: TRBV6-6
CDR3 length: 10
CDR3 protein: CASGSYEQYF
CDR3 DNA: TGTGCCAGCGGAAGCTACGAGCAGTACTTC

J gene: TRBJ2-1
clone size: few
D gene: TRBD1
V gene: TRBV29-1
CDR3 length: 15
CDR3 protein: CSVERGQGVYDEQFF
CDR3 DNA: TGCAGCGTTGAAAGGGGGCAGGGGGTTTACGATGAGCAGTTCTTC

J gene: TRBJ2-2
clone size: NA
D gene: TRBD2
V gene: TRBV7-2
CDR3 length: 14
CDR3 protein: CASSRRLATGELFF
CDR3 DNA: TGTGCCAGCAGCCGAAGACTAGCGACCGGGGAGCTGTTTTTT

J gene: TRBJ2-7
clone size: NA
D gene: TRBD1
V gene: TRBV5-1
CDR3 length: 14
CDR3 protein: CASSLTWTGYEQYF
CDR3 DNA: TGCGCCAGCAGCTTAACCTGGACAGGGTACGAGCAGTACTTC

J gene: TRBJ1-3
clone size: NA
D gene: NA
V gene: TRBV9
CDR3 length: 14
CDR3 protein: CASSVEAIGNTIYF
CDR3 DNA: TGTGCCAGCAGCGTAGAGGCCATAGGGAACACCATATATTTT

J gene: TRBJ2-1
clone size: NA
D gene: NA
V gene: TRBV25-1
CDR3 length: 17
CDR3 protein: CASSGKEGQPSYNEQFF
CDR3 DNA: TGTGCCAGCAGTGGGAAAGAGGGTCAGCCCTCCTACAATGAGCAGTTCTTC

J gene: TRBJ2-7
clone size: NA
D gene: NA
V gene: TRBV7-7
CDR3 length: 12
CDR3 protein: CASSSPHYEQYF
CDR3 DNA: TGTGCTAGCAGCTCCCCCCACTACGAGCAGTACTTC

J gene: TRBJ2-3
clone size: NA
D gene: NA
V gene: TRBV11-2
CDR3 length: 12
CDR3 protein: CASSPTGVTQYF
CDR3 DNA: TGTGCCAGCAGCCCCACGGGAGTTACGCAGTATTTT

J gene: TRBJ2-1
clone size: NA
D gene: NA
V gene: TRBV15
CDR3 length: 13
CDR3 protein: CATSGRGYNEQFF
CDR3 DNA: TGTGCCACCAGCGGCAGGGGTTACAATGAGCAGTTCTTC

J gene: TRBJ1-1
clone size: many
D gene: NA
V gene: TRBV30
CDR3 length: 13
CDR3 protein: CAWTRNSGGEAFF
CDR3 DNA: TGTGCCTGGACTCGAAACTCGGGAGGGGAAGCTTTCTTT